A single sample is the source of the 9 T cell receptor beta chains below, sequenced in a study of CXCR3-negative and CXCR3-positive naive CD8 T cells. Each TRB cDNA library was prepared by 5' RACE (with UMI labels). TCRdb reanalyzed the 5' RACE reads and collapses them to one entry per CDR3 protein, without DNA. The sample holds 50,000 to 65,000 distinct CDR3 sequences. Sequencing was carried out using memory CD8+ T cells from blood. The receptors were sampled from a human donor in good health. Some clones in this sample may be carry-over from other donors' samples.

The chain joins TRBV11-2 to TRBJ2-2; lacking DNA, the TRBD1 call made by TCRdb goes unchecked. CDR1 SGHAT and CDR2 FQNNGV come from the germline V gene. The CDR3 is made up of 17 amino acids. CDR3 in amino acids: CASSLGAGQGVAGELFF.

The chain joins TRBV7-9 to TRBJ2-5; as DNA is missing, the TRBD1 call by TCRdb cannot be tested. The germline V gene has CDR1 SEHNR and CDR2 FQNEAQ (reference sequence). CDR3 length: 15 amino acids. CDR3 protein: CASSHGGTGEETQYF.

The chain couples TRBV7-9 to TRBJ2-2; with no DNA, the TCRdb D assignment of TRBD1 cannot be verified. CDR1 and CDR2 (germline): SEHNR, FQNEAQ (reference sequence). CDR3 length: 16 amino acids. The CDR3 region is CASSLAGQGNTGELFF.

V usage is TRBV20-1 and J usage is TRBJ1-2; there is no DNA to check the TCRdb D call of TRBD1. CDR3 length equals 17 residues. CDR1 and CDR2 from the germline V gene are DFQATT and SNEGSKA (reference sequence). CDR3 region: CSARGGVSHREFSGYTF.

The chain carries TRBV7-9 and TRBJ2-2; with no DNA, the TCRdb D assignment of TRBD1 cannot be verified. CDR3 length equals 15 residues. Looked up from germline, CDR1 is SEHNR and CDR2 is FQNEAQ (reference sequence). The CDR3 loop reads CASSQRQGAIGELFF.

J is TRBJ2-7 and V is TRBV29-1; the D gene TCRdb calls, TRBD1, cannot be checked with no DNA. This CDR3 is 14 amino acids long. Germline V lookup: CDR1 SQVTM, CDR2 ANQGSEA. This chain's CDR3 is CSVGGTGDINEQYF.

This chain uses TRBV7-6 with TRBJ1-1. Germline CDR1 SGHVS, CDR2 FNYEAQ. CDR3 length: 15 amino acids. CDR3 loop: CASSLARDMNTEAFF.

This chain joins TRBV29-1 and TRBJ2-3; TCRdb proposes TRBD2, but this gene call is untestable without DNA. The CDR3 runs to 15 residues. Germline V gene lookup returns CDR1 SQVTM and CDR2 ANQGSEA. The CDR3: CSVEGLGLKADTQYF.

This chain links TRBV28 with TRBJ1-5; TCRdb gives TRBD1 as the D gene, but with no DNA this cannot be confirmed. CDR1 and CDR2 from the germline V gene are MDHEN and SYDVKM. The CDR3 length is 15 residues. This CDR3 reads CASSLPTGAIQPQHF.